This T cell receptor beta chain was recovered during a study of blood T cell repertoires in COVID-19. Original analysis: Reference gene primer amplification gave nucleated cell count estimates. Measured with immunoSEQ multiplex PCR; TCRdb has only the in-frame clones, and not every one. V and J calls and clone size follow that table, whereas D and trimming were derived from the DNA. The sample contains roughly 170,000 clones, roughly nine tenths of which appear only once. V gave up 2 bases and J gave up 2 bases; unmatched junction bases: 11. The CDR3 contains 18 residues. The germline gives CDR1 SGHVS, CDR2 FNYEAQ.

This rearrangement joins TRBV7-6 to TRBJ2-2, with 7 bases aligning to TRBD2. The TCR comes from a man between 65 and 80 years old with active or convalescent COVID-19. The sample taken for sequencing was peripheral blood. Here the CDR3 reads CASSLRGGRELNTGELFF. CDR3 DNA: TGTGCCAGCAGCTTACGGGGTGGGCGGGAGCTCAACACCGGGGAGCTGTTTTTT.